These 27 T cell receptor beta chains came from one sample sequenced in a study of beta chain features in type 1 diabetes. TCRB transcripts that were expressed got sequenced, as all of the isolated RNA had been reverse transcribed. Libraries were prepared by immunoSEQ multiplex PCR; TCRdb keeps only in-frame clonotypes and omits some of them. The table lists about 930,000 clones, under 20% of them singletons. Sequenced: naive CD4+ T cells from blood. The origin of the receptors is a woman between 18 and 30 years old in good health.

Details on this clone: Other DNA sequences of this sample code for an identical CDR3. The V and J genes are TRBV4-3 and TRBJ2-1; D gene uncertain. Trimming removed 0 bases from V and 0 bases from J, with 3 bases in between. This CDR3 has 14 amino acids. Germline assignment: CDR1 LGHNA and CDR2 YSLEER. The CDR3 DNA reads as TGCGCCAGCAGCCAAGATCCCTCCTACAATGAGCAGTTCTTC. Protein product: CASSQDPSYNEQFF.

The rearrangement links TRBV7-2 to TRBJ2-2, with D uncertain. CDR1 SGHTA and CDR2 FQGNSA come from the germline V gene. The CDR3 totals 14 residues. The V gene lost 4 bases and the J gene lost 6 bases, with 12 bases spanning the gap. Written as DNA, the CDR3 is TGTGCCAGCAGCTCGGGCCTCTGGGCCGGGGAGCTGTTTTTT. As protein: CASSSGLWAGELFF. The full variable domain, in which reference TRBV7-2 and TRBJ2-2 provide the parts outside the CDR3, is GAGVSQSPSNKVTEKGKDVELRCDPISGHTALYWYRQSLGQGLEFLIYFQGNSAPDKSGLPSDRFSAERTGGSVSTLTIQRTQQEDSAVYLCASSSGLWAGELFFGEGSRLTVL.

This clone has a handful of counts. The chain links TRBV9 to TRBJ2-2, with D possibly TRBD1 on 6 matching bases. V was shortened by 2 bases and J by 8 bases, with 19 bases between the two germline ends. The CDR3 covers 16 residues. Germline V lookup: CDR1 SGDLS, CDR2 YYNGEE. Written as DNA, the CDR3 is TGTGCCAGCAGCGTTTACGCAAATGGGGGCCTGGGGGAGCTGTTTTTT. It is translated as CASSVYANGGLGELFF.

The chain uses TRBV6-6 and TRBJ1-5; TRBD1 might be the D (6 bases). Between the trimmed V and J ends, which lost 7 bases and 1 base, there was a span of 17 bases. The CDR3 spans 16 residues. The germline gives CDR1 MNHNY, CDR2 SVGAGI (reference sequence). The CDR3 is CASTTRGGLSNQPQHF. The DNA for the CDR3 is TGTGCCAGCACCACCCGAGGGGGTCTGAGCAATCAGCCCCAGCATTTT.

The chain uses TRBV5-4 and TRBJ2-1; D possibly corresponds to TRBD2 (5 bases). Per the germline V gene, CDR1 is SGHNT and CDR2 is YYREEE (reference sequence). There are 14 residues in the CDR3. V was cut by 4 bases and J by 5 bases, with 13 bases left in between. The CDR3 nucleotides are TGTGCCAGCAGCGTGGGAGAGGTACACAATGAGCAGTTCTTC. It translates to CASSVGEVHNEQFF.

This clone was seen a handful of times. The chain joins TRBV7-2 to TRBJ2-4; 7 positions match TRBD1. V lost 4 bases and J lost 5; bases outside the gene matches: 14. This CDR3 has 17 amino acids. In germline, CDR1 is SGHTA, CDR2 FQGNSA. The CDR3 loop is CASSSHYLNRGQNIQYF. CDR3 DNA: TGTGCCAGCAGCTCCCACTACCTCAACAGGGGACAAAACATTCAGTACTTC. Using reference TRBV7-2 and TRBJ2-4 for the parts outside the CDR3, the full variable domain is GAGVSQSPSNKVTEKGKDVELRCDPISGHTALYWYRQSLGQGLEFLIYFQGNSAPDKSGLPSDRFSAERTGGSVSTLTIQRTQQEDSAVYLCASSSHYLNRGQNIQYFGAGTRLSVL.

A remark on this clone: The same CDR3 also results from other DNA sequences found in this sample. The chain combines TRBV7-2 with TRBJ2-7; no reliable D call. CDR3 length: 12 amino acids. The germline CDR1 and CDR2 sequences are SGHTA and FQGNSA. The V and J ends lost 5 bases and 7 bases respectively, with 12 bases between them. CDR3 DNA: TGTGCCAGCAGCCCCCTTACCCCTGAGCAGTACTTC. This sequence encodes CASSPLTPEQYF.

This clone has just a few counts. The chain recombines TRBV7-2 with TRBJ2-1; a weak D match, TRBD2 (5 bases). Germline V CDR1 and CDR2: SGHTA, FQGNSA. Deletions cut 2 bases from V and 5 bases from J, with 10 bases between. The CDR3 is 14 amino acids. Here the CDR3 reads CASSLSSGNNEQFF. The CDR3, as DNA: TGTGCCAGCAGCTTATCATCCGGGAACAATGAGCAGTTCTTC.

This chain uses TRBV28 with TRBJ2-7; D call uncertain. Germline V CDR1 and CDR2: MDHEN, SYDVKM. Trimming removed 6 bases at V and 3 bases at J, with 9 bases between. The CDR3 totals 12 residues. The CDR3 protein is CASSTQIYEQYF. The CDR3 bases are TGTGCCAGCAGCACTCAGATCTACGAGCAGTACTTC.

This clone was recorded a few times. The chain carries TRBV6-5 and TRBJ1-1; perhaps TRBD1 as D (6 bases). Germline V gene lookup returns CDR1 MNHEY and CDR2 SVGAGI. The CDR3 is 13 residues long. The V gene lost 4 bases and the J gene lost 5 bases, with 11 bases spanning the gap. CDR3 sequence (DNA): TGTGCCAGCAGTTCAGGGGTAAGGACTGAAGCTTTCTTT. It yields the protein CASSSGVRTEAFF.

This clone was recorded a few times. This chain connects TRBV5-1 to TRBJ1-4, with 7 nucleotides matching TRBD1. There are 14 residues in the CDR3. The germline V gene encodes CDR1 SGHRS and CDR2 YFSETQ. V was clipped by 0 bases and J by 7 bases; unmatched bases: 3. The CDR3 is CASSLDRGSEKLFF. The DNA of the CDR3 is TGCGCCAGCAGCTTGGACAGGGGAAGTGAAAAACTGTTTTTT.

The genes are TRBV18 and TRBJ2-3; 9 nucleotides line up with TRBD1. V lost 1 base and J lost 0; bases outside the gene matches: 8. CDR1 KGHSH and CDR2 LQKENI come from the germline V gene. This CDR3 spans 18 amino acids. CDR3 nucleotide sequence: TGTGCCAGCTCACCACTCCCCCGGACAGGGGTTAGCACAGATACGCAGTATTTT. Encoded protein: CASSPLPRTGVSTDTQYF.

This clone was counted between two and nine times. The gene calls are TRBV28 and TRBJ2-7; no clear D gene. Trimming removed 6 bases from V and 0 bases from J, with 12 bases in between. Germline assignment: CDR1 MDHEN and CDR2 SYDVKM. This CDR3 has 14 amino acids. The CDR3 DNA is TGTGCCAGCAGCCGGATTGGGGTCTCCTACGAGCAGTACTTC. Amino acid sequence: CASSRIGVSYEQYF.

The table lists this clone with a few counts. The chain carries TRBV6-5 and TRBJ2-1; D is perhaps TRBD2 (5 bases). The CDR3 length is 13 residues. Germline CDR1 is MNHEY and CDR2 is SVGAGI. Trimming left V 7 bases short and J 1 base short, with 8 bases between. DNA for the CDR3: TGTGCCAGCAAACCGGGGTCCTACAATGAGCAGTTCTTC. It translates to CASKPGSYNEQFF.

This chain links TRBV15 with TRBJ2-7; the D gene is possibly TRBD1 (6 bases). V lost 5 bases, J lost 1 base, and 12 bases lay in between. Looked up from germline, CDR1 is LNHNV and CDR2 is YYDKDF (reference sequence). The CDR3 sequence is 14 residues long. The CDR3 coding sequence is TGTGCCACCAGCGTATCCCAGGGGTCCTACGAGCAGTACTTC. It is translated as CATSVSQGSYEQYF.

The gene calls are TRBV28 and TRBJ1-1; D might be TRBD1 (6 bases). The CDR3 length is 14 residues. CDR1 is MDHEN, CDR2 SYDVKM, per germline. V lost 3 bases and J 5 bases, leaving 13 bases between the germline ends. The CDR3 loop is CASSFRGARTEAFF. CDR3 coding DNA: TGTGCCAGCAGTTTTCGGGGGGCCCGAACTGAAGCTTTCTTT.

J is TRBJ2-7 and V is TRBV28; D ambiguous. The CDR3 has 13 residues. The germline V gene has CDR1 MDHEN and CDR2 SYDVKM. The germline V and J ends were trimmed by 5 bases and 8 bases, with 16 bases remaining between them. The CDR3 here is CASSTSVPTKQYF. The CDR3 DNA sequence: TGTGCCAGCAGTACCTCCGTGCCTACGAAGCAGTACTTC. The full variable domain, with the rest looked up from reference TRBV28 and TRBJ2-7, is DVKVTQSSRYLVKRTGEKVFLECVQDMDHENMFWYRQDPGLGLRLIYFSYDVKMKEKGDIPEGYSVSREKKERFSLILESASTNQTSMYLCASSTSVPTKQYFGPGTRLTVT.

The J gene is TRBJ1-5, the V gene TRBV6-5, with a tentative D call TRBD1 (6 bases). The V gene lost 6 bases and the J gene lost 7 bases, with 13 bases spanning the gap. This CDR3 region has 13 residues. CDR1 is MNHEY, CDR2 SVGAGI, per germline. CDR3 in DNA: TGTGCCAGCAGCACACAGGGTGGGCAGCCCCAGCATTTT. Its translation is CASSTQGGQPQHF.

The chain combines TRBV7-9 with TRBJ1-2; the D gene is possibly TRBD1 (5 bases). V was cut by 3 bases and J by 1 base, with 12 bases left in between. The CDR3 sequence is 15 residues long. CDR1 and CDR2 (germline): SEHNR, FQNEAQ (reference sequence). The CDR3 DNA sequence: TGTGCCAGCAGCTTCTCAGGGAGGAATAACTATGGCTACACCTTC. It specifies CASSFSGRNNYGYTF.

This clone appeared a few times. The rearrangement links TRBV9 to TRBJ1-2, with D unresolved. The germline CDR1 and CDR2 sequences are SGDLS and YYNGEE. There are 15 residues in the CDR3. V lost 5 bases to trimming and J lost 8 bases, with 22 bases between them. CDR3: CASSARLGHDVGYTF. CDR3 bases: TGTGCCAGCAGTGCCCGACTAGGGCACGACGTAGGCTACACCTTC.

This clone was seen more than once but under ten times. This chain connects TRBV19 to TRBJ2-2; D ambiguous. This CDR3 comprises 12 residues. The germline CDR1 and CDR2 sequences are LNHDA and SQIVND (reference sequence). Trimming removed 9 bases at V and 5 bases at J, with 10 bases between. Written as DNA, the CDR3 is TGTGCCAGCTCTCAGAGGACCGGGGAGCTGTTTTTT. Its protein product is CASSQRTGELFF.

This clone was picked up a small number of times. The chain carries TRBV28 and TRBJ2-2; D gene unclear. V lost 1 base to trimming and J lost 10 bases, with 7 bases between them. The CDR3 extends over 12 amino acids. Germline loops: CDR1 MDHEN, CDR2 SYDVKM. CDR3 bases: TGTGCCAGCAGTTTATCCGTGGAGGAGCTGTTTTTT. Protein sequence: CASSLSVEELFF. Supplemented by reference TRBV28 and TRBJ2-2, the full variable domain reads DVKVTQSSRYLVKRTGEKVFLECVQDMDHENMFWYRQDPGLGLRLIYFSYDVKMKEKGDIPEGYSVSREKKERFSLILESASTNQTSMYLCASSLSVEELFFGEGSRLTVL.

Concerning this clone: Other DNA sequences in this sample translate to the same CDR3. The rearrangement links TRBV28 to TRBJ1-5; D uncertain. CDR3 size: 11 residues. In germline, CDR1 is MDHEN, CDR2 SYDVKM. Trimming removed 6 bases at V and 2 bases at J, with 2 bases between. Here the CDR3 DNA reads TGTGCCAGCAGCGGCAATCAGCCCCAGCATTTT. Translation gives CASSGNQPQHF. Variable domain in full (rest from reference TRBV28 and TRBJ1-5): DVKVTQSSRYLVKRTGEKVFLECVQDMDHENMFWYRQDPGLGLRLIYFSYDVKMKEKGDIPEGYSVSREKKERFSLILESASTNQTSMYLCASSGNQPQHFGDGTRLSIL.

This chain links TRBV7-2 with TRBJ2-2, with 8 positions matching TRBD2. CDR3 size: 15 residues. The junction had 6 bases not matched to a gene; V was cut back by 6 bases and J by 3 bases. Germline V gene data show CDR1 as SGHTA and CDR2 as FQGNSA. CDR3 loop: CASRLSRGDTGELFF. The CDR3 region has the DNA TGTGCCAGCAGACTATCGCGGGGGGACACCGGGGAGCTGTTTTTT.

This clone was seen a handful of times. The CDR3 nucleotides are TGTGCCAGCAGCGTCGGTAGCGGGACAATCTACAATGAGCAGTTCTTC. Translated: CASSVGSGTIYNEQFF. This rearrangement joins TRBV9 to TRBJ2-1, with TRBD2 matching over 8 bases. The germline CDR1 and CDR2 sequences are SGDLS and YYNGEE. J lost 3 bases, V lost 2 bases, and 7 bases had no gene match. The CDR3 totals 16 residues. The full variable domain, with the rest looked up from reference TRBV9 and TRBJ2-1, is DSGVTQTPKHLITATGQRVTLRCSPRSGDLSVYWYQQSLDQGLQFLIQYYNGEERAKGNILERFSAQQFPDLHSELNLSSLELGDSALYFCASSVGSGTIYNEQFFGPGTRLTVL.

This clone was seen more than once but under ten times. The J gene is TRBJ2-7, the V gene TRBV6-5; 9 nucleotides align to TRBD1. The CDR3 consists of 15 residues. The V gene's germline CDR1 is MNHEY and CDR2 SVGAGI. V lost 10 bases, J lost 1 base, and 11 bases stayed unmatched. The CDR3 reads CATKNSGQGSYEQYF. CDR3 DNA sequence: TGTGCCACCAAAAACTCGGGACAGGGATCCTACGAGCAGTACTTC.

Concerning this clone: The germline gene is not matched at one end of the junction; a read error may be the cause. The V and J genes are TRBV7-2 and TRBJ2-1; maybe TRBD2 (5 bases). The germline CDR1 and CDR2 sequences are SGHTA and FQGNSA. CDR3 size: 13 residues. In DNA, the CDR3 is TGTGCCAGCAGCGGCCCGGGATGGTATCTTAAGCTCTTC. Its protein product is CASSGPGWYLKLF.